These 14 T cell receptor beta chains were all obtained from the same sample, sequenced in a study of blood T cell repertoires in COVID-19. Profiling relied on immunoSEQ multiplex PCR, and the TCRdb table lists in-frame clones only, not all of them. The sample has some 180,000 clones; 70% to 90% are singletons. Sequences were obtained from peripheral blood. Every receptor here comes from a man aged 60 to 69 with active or convalescent COVID-19.

This clone was seen a single time. The V and J genes are TRBV2 and TRBJ2-5; TRBD2 aligns across 10 bases. V trimming: 6 bases; J trimming: 5 bases; junction bases outside the gene matches: 9. Germline V gene lookup returns CDR1 SNHLY and CDR2 FYNNEI. The CDR3 totals 15 residues. The CDR3 region is CASRDPGLASETQYF. The CDR3 DNA reads as TGTGCCAGCAGGGATCCGGGACTAGCGAGTGAGACCCAGTACTTC.

To note about this clone: The junction departs from the called germline gene at one end, perhaps through a read error. The V call is TRBV10-3, the J call TRBJ2-7, with TRBD1 matching over 10 bases. This CDR3 contains 17 residues. Germline V CDR1 and CDR2: ENHRY, SYGVKD. This CDR3 is CAITERQGASSSYEQYF. CDR3 DNA: TGTGCCATCACTGAGAGACAGGGGGCCTCAAGCTCCTACGAGCAGTACTTC.

The rearrangement uses TRBV5-5 and TRBJ1-2; D is possibly TRBD1 (5 bases). V dropped 2 bases and J dropped 6 bases, with 14 bases sitting between them. CDR1 is SGHKS, CDR2 YYEKEE, per germline (reference sequence). The CDR3 loop spans 14 amino acids. The chain's CDR3 is CASSLAGQEHGYTF. The DNA of the CDR3 is TGTGCCAGCAGCTTAGCCGGACAAGAGCATGGCTACACCTTC.

This clone came up a few times. The CDR3 here is CATSEPTDRECIYGYTF. The CDR3 bases are TGTGCCACCAGTGAACCAACCGACAGGGAGTGTATCTATGGCTACACCTTC. The chain links TRBV24-1 to TRBJ1-2, with 7 nucleotides matching TRBD1. The CDR3 loop spans 17 amino acids. V shed 4 bases, J shed 4 bases, and the junction held 14 bases outside the gene matches. Looked up from germline, CDR1 is KGHDR and CDR2 is SFDVKD.

This chain connects TRBV5-1 to TRBJ2-2; 10 nucleotides align to TRBD2. The CDR3 is 16 residues long. Trimming cost V 2 bases and J 2 bases; bases outside gene matches: 3. Germline V gene lookup returns CDR1 SGHRS and CDR2 YFSETQ. CDR3 coding DNA: TGCGCCAGCAGCTTTCTAGCGGGAGTAAACACCGGGGAGCTGTTTTTT. This translates into CASSFLAGVNTGELFF. The full variable domain, completed using reference TRBV5-1 and TRBJ2-2, is KAGVTQTPRYLIKTRGQQVTLSCSPISGHRSVSWYQQTPGQGLQFLFEYFSETQRNKGNFPGRFSGRQFSNSRSEMNVSTLELGDSALYLCASSFLAGVNTGELFFGEGSRLTVL.

The chain couples TRBV2 to TRBJ2-5, with TRBD1 matching 9 bases. This CDR3 is 16 amino acids long. V shed 2 bases and J 5 bases; nucleotides not matched to a gene: 9. Germline V gene sequence: CDR1 SNHLY, CDR2 FYNNEI. The CDR3 is CASSEFTGGSYETQYF. In nucleotides, the CDR3 is TGTGCCAGCAGTGAATTTACAGGGGGCAGCTACGAGACCCAGTACTTC.

J is TRBJ2-1 and V is TRBV21-1; the table's D call, TRBD2, has no DNA check behind it. TRBV21-1 is listed as a pseudogene. The CDR3 is 18 amino acids. The CDR3: CASNEIAGGPLRGREQFF. The CDR3 coding sequence is TGTGCCAGCAACGAGATAGCGGGGGGCCCGTTAAGGGGAAGAGAGCAGTTCTTC.

This clone has only one observation. The chain links TRBV10-3 to TRBJ1-1; 7 bases map to TRBD1. CDR1 is ENHRY, CDR2 SYGVKD, per germline. The CDR3 totals 12 residues. V shed 4 bases and J 6 bases; nucleotides not matched to a gene: 2. CDR3 sequence reads: CAISGQGSEAFF. CDR3 nucleotide sequence: TGTGCCATCAGTGGACAGGGCTCTGAAGCTTTCTTT.

CDR3 in amino acids: CATQGSSGGTDTQYF. The CDR3 coding sequence is TGTGCCACTCAAGGGTCTAGCGGGGGTACAGATACGCAGTATTTT. The J gene is TRBJ2-3, the V gene TRBV2, with TRBD2 matching 10 bases. V lost 10 bases, J lost 3 bases, and 10 bases stayed unmatched. This CDR3 is 15 amino acids long. Germline-derived CDR1 and CDR2 are SNHLY and FYNNEI.

The V call is TRBV9, the J call TRBJ2-1; 7 bases agree with TRBD2. V dropped 4 bases and J dropped 3; count of bases not matched to a gene: 7. Germline V lookup: CDR1 SGDLS, CDR2 YYNGEE. The CDR3 spans 15 residues. The CDR3 DNA is TGTGCCAGCAGCACCGCCGGGGACTACTACAATGAGCAGTTCTTC. Protein product: CASSTAGDYYNEQFF.

As for this clone: The same CDR3 also results from other DNA sequences found in this sample. The rearrangement links TRBV5-1 to TRBJ1-4, with 7 bases fitting TRBD1. This CDR3 region has 14 residues. J gave up 7 bases and V 0 bases, and 3 bases lay outside the gene matches. Germline CDR1 is SGHRS and CDR2 is YFSETQ. In DNA, the CDR3 is TGCGCCAGCAGCTTGGTCCAGGGGGGTGAAAAACTGTTTTTT. It encodes CASSLVQGGEKLFF.

The rearrangement joins TRBV20-1 to TRBJ2-7, with TRBD2 matching 7 bases. This CDR3 comprises 13 residues. CDR1 is DFQATT, CDR2 SNEGSKA, per germline (reference sequence). Unmatched junction bases numbered 4, after V lost 3 bases and J lost 2 bases. CDR3 sequence: CSASSGGPYEQYF. Written as DNA, the CDR3 is TGCAGTGCTAGTTCGGGGGGACCCTACGAGCAGTACTTC.

The V and J genes are TRBV2 and TRBJ1-1; 9 nucleotides line up with TRBD1. This CDR3 is 14 amino acids long. CDR1 and CDR2 from the germline V gene are SNHLY and FYNNEI. The V and J ends lost 3 bases and 5 bases, in that order; junction bases with no gene match: 4. The CDR3 region has the DNA TGTGCCAGCAGTGACCGGACAGGGGAAACTGAAGCTTTCTTT. It encodes CASSDRTGETEAFF.

The J gene is TRBJ2-2, the V gene TRBV7-3; tentative D call: TRBD2 (6 bases). CDR3 length equals 14 residues. The V and J ends lost 4 bases and 4 bases respectively, with 10 bases between them. Per the germline V gene, CDR1 is SGHTA and CDR2 is FQGTGA. The CDR3 protein is CASSSAGPTGELFF. In nucleotides, the CDR3 is TGTGCCAGCAGCTCCGCGGGGCCCACCGGGGAGCTGTTTTTT.